The entry below describes one T cell receptor beta chain. Authors' analysis steps: How many nucleated cells were present was estimated from reference gene primer amplification. The repertoire was sequenced with immunoSEQ multiplex PCR; TCRdb's copy has only in-frame clones and lacks some. That table supplies the V and J calls and clone size; D and trimming were determined from the DNA. The sample lists 250,000 to 400,000 clones, roughly 90% occurring once. This record belongs to a study of blood T cell repertoires in COVID-19. About the study: The United States, Italy and Spain were the sources of the acute and convalescent COVID-19 samples. T cells, B-cell-depleted T cells, or PBMCs supplied cDNA or gDNA.

A Seattle source enrolled patients during active infection and followed them longitudinally. This CDR3 has 15 residues. The junction had 8 bases not matched to a gene; V was cut back by 4 bases and J by 2 bases. Germline lookup yields CDR1 SGHDT and CDR2 YYEEEE. J is TRBJ2-7 and V is TRBV5-6; 8 nucleotides agree with TRBD1. Sequencing was done on a sample of peripheral blood. This TCR derives from a woman aged 25 to 39 with COVID-19, enrolled during active disease. The CDR3 reads CASSTRQGMAYEQYF. The CDR3 bases are TGTGCCAGCAGCACCCGACAGGGGATGGCCTACGAGCAGTACTTC.